The clone carrying this T cell receptor beta chain has more than one count but fewer than ten. TCRbeta library preparation incorporated unique molecular identifiers. One entry per CDR3 protein results from TCRdb running MiXCR on the PCR reads. The sample consists of about 230,000 distinct CDR3 sequences, 8.5% to 10% of them appearing once. The sample is drawn from a study of T-cell reconstitution after alpha-beta-depleted transplantation in children. Germline V CDR1 and CDR2: MNHEY, SVGAGI. V was trimmed by 2 bases and J by 4 bases, leaving 11 bases between them. This CDR3 spans 14 amino acids. This sample comprised PBMCs from the stem cell graft donor, obtained from the stem cell graft. This clonotype was obtained from a human donor who donated a stem cell graft to a child with acute lymphoblastic leukemia. The chain is built from TRBV6-5 and TRBJ1-2; TRBD1 is a possible D gene (5 bases). CDR3 nucleotides: TGTGCCAGCAGTTACAGGGGATTGAGCTATGGCTACACCTTC. It encodes CASSYRGLSYGYTF.